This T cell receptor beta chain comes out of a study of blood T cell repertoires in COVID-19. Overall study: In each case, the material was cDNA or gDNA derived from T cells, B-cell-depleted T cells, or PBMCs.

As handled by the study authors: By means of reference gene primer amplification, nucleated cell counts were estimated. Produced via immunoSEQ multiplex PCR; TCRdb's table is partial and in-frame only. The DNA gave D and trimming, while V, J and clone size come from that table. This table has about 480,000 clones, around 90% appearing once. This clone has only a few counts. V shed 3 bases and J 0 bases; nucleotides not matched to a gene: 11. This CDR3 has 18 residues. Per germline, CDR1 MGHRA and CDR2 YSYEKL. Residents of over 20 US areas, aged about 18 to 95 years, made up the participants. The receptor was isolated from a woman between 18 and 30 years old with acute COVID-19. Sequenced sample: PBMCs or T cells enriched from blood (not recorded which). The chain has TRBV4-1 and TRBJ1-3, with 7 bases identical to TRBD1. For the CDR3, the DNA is TGCGCCAGCAGCCAGGATTTCGGGACAGTTAACTCTGGAAACACCATATATTTT. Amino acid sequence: CASSQDFGTVNSGNTIYF.